These 28 T cell receptor beta chains originate from one sample sequenced in a study of blood T cell repertoires in COVID-19. The data were produced by immunoSEQ multiplex PCR, yet TCRdb's version contains in-frame clones alone and is incomplete. The sample records roughly 130,000 clones, 80% to 85% being singletons. Sequenced sample: peripheral blood. These TCRs come from a woman in her twenties or thirties who had recovered from COVID-19.

The chain couples TRBV5-1 to TRBJ2-5, with 9 bases that match TRBD1. V lost 4 bases to trimming and J lost 0 bases; unmatched junction nucleotides: 7. This CDR3 has 16 residues. CDR1 is SGHRS and CDR2 is YFSETQ in the germline V gene. The CDR3 DNA sequence: TGCGCCAGCAGCGGAGGGACAGGGAAGAACCAAGAGACCCAGTACTTC. Translated: CASSGGTGKNQETQYF.

The V and J genes are TRBV6-9 and TRBJ2-7, with 14 bases identical to TRBD2. Germline V gene data show CDR1 as MNHGY and CDR2 as SVAAGI. The V gene end was trimmed by 7 bases and the J gene end by 4 bases; junction bases not matched to a gene: 3. There are 14 residues in the CDR3. The CDR3 protein is CASNRTSGGYEQYF. The CDR3 DNA sequence: TGTGCCAGCAACAGGACTAGCGGGGGGTACGAGCAGTACTTC.

The chain is built from TRBV29-1 and TRBJ2-3; tentative D call: TRBD1 (5 bases). V was cut by 4 bases and J by 0 bases, with 14 bases left in between. The CDR3 length is 15 residues. The V gene's germline CDR1 is SQVTM and CDR2 ANQGSEA. CDR3 bases: TGCAGCGTTGCAAGTGACAGCAAGAGCACAGATACGCAGTATTTT. It translates to CSVASDSKSTDTQYF.

The chain carries TRBV10-1 and TRBJ2-3; 8 nucleotides line up with TRBD2. The CDR3 covers 15 residues. Germline-derived CDR1 and CDR2 are WNHNN and SYGVQD (reference sequence). The V and J ends lost 3 bases and 6 bases, in that order; junction bases with no gene match: 8. The CDR3: CASSELAGNLDTQYF. CDR3 DNA: TGCGCCAGCAGTGAATTAGCGGGAAACTTGGATACGCAGTATTTT.

About this clone itself: Other DNA sequences in this specimen translate into the identical CDR3. The rearrangement links TRBV19 to TRBJ2-7; TRBD1 matches at 10 bases. CDR1 and CDR2 from the germline V gene are LNHDA and SQIVND (reference sequence). J was trimmed by 3 bases and V by 5 bases; bases with no gene match: 4. CDR3 length equals 14 residues. CDR3 DNA sequence: TGTGCCAGTAGTTCCGGGACAGGGGACTACGAGCAGTACTTC. Amino acid sequence: CASSSGTGDYEQYF.

The CDR3 bases are TGTGCCAGCAGCCGGAATCACAGGGGCAACGAGCAGTACTTC. It specifies CASSRNHRGNEQYF. V gene TRBV14 combines with J gene TRBJ2-7; 7 bases agree with TRBD1. V shed 4 bases and J 5 bases; nucleotides not matched to a gene: 8. The CDR3 runs to 14 residues. Germline values: CDR1 SGHDN, CDR2 FVKESK. Drawing the rest from reference TRBV14 and TRBJ2-7, the complete variable domain is EAGVTQFPSHSVIEKGQTVTLRCDPISGHDNLYWYRRVMGKEIKFLLHFVKESKQDESGMPNNRFLAERTGGTYSTLKVQPAELEDSGVYFCASSRNHRGNEQYFGPGTRLTVT.

The chain uses TRBV7-2 and TRBJ1-2, with 8 bases lining up with TRBD1. Trimming cost V 2 bases and J 5 bases; bases outside gene matches: 7. Germline V lookup: CDR1 SGHTA, CDR2 FQGNSA. The CDR3 covers 15 residues. CDR3: CASSLKQGGLYGYTF. For the CDR3, the DNA is TGTGCCAGCAGCTTAAAACAGGGGGGCTTATATGGCTACACCTTC. Full variable domain (rest looked up from reference TRBV7-2 and TRBJ1-2): GAGVSQSPSNKVTEKGKDVELRCDPISGHTALYWYRQSLGQGLEFLIYFQGNSAPDKSGLPSDRFSAERTGGSVSTLTIQRTQQEDSAVYLCASSLKQGGLYGYTFGSGTRLTVV.

V and J are TRBV11-2 and TRBJ2-3; 8 bases match TRBD2. Germline V gene lookup returns CDR1 SGHAT and CDR2 FQNNGV. J gave up 0 bases and V 7 bases, and 6 bases lay outside the gene matches. The CDR3 covers 15 residues. CDR3 nucleotides: TGTGCCAGCACGTTTAGCGGGGCTAGCACAGATACGCAGTATTTT. Amino acids: CASTFSGASTDTQYF.

This clone was seen a single time. The chain employs TRBV19 and TRBJ2-7; the D is unclear. Germline V CDR1 and CDR2: LNHDA, SQIVND (reference sequence). The CDR3 contains 17 residues. Trimming shortened V by 1 base and J by 0 bases, and 16 bases separated the two germline ends. DNA for the CDR3: TGTGCCAGTAGTATAGGAGGCCCCTTGGAGAGCTCCTACGAGCAGTACTTC. Its protein product is CASSIGGPLESSYEQYF. Full variable domain (rest looked up from reference TRBV19 and TRBJ2-7): DGGITQSPKYLFRKEGQNVTLSCEQNLNHDAMYWYRQDPGQGLRLIYYSQIVNDFQKGDIAEGYSVSREKKESFPLTVTSAQKNPTAFYLCASSIGGPLESSYEQYFGPGTRLTVT.

Details on this clone: The germline gene is not matched at one end of the junction; a read error may be the cause. The V call is TRBV13, the J call TRBJ1-1, with D possibly matching TRBD1 (5 bases). The CDR3 consists of 11 residues. Germline V CDR1 and CDR2: PRHDT, FYEKMQ (reference sequence). CDR3 sequence reads: CASSRDLLGLF. The CDR3 DNA reads TGTGCCAGCAGCCGGGACTTATTGGGGCTCTTT. The variable domain in full, with the rest retrieved from reference TRBV13 and TRBJ1-1, is AAGVIQSPRHLIKEKRETATLKCYPIPRHDTVYWYQQGPGQDPQFLISFYEKMQSDKGSIPDRFSAQQFSDYHSELNMSSLELGDSALYFCASSRDLLGLFGQGTRLTVV.

The chain couples TRBV5-4 to TRBJ1-1, with D perhaps TRBD1 (5 bases). CDR3 length: 13 amino acids. In germline, CDR1 is SGHNT, CDR2 YYREEE (reference sequence). Written as DNA, the CDR3 is TGTGCGATCATACTCGGGGGAACCCCTGAAGCTTTCTTT. Translated: CAIILGGTPEAFF. Full variable domain (remainder filled in from reference TRBV5-4 and TRBJ1-1): ETGVTQSPTHLIKTRGQQVTLRCSSQSGHNTVSWYQQALGQGPQFIFQYYREEENGRGNFPPRFSGLQFPNYSSELNVNALELDDSALYLCAIILGGTPEAFFGQGTRLTVV.

This chain links TRBV5-6 with TRBJ2-7, with TRBD1 matching over 7 bases. The CDR3 totals 15 residues. J was trimmed by 2 bases and V by 0 bases; bases with no gene match: 5. CDR1 is SGHDT and CDR2 is YYEEEE in the germline V gene. CDR3 sequence reads: CASSLGTGNTYEQYF. DNA for the CDR3: TGTGCCAGCAGCTTGGGGACAGGTAATACCTACGAGCAGTACTTC. The whole variable domain, remainder taken from reference TRBV5-6 and TRBJ2-7, is DAGVTQSPTHLIKTRGQQVTLRCSPKSGHDTVSWYQQALGQGPQFIFQYYEEEERQRGNFPDRFSGHQFPNYSSELNVNALLLGDSALYLCASSLGTGNTYEQYFGPGTRLTVT.

The gene calls are TRBV19 and TRBJ2-7; D is possibly TRBD2 (6 bases). CDR1 and CDR2 from the germline V gene are LNHDA and SQIVND (reference sequence). V shed 3 bases and J shed 7 bases, with 16 bases lying between them. This CDR3 is 14 amino acids long. CDR3 region: CASSIPGGGLEQYF. CDR3 sequence (DNA): TGTGCCAGTAGTATCCCCGGGGGAGGCTTGGAGCAGTACTTC.

The genes are TRBV5-1 and TRBJ2-1; 8 bases are a match to TRBD1. CDR1 SGHRS and CDR2 YFSETQ come from the germline V gene. The CDR3 length is 13 residues. The V and J ends lost 4 bases and 8 bases, in that order; junction bases with no gene match: 5. The CDR3 is CASSPDRVDEQFF. The CDR3 bases are TGCGCCAGCAGCCCGGACAGGGTCGATGAGCAGTTCTTC. The whole variable domain, filled in from reference TRBV5-1 and TRBJ2-1, reads KAGVTQTPRYLIKTRGQQVTLSCSPISGHRSVSWYQQTPGQGLQFLFEYFSETQRNKGNFPGRFSGRQFSNSRSEMNVSTLELGDSALYLCASSPDRVDEQFFGPGTRLTVL.

This chain joins TRBV29-1 and TRBJ2-7; D possibly corresponds to TRBD1 (5 bases). This CDR3 contains 12 residues. Trimming stripped 4 bases from V and 2 bases from J, with 9 bases between. The germline V gene has CDR1 SQVTM and CDR2 ANQGSEA. CDR3 DNA: TGCAGCGTTGTACAGGCCACCTACGAGCAGTACTTC. Translating gives CSVVQATYEQYF.

The chain joins TRBV5-6 to TRBJ1-1; 8 nucleotides agree with TRBD1. Looked up from germline, CDR1 is SGHDT and CDR2 is YYEEEE. V lost 0 bases and J lost 5; bases outside the gene matches: 3. The CDR3 covers 14 residues. The CDR3 reads CASSLADRETEAFF. Written as DNA, the CDR3 is TGTGCCAGCAGCTTGGCGGACAGGGAAACTGAAGCTTTCTTT.

This clone was detected once. The rearrangement joins TRBV19 to TRBJ2-6; D call uncertain. CDR1 LNHDA and CDR2 SQIVND come from the germline V gene (reference sequence). Trimming took off 1 base at V and 2 bases at J, with 9 bases between the two ends. CDR3 size: 16 residues. The DNA of the CDR3 is TGTGCCAGTAGTATAGTCAGTATCCCTGGGGCCAACGTCCTGACTTTC. It encodes CASSIVSIPGANVLTF.

This clone has only one observation. The rearrangement uses TRBV29-1 and TRBJ1-4; TRBD1 matches at 8 bases. This CDR3 contains 13 residues. CDR1 is SQVTM, CDR2 ANQGSEA, per germline. J lost 8 bases, V lost 7 bases, and 9 bases had no gene match. Written as DNA, the CDR3 is TGCAGCGGAATGGACAGGGTGAGCGAAAAACTGTTTTTT. Translated: CSGMDRVSEKLFF. The whole variable domain, filled in from reference TRBV29-1 and TRBJ1-4, reads SAVISQKPSRDICQRGTSLTIQCQVDSQVTMMFWYRQQPGQSLTLIATANQGSEATYESGFVIDKFPISRPNLTFSTLTVSNMSPEDSSIYLCSGMDRVSEKLFFGSGTQLSVL.

This clone occurred once. The CDR3 spells CASSQASPPRDYEQYF. CDR3 in DNA: TGTGCCAGCAGCCAGGCGTCGCCCCCGAGGGACTACGAGCAGTACTTC. The chain couples TRBV3-1 (or the pseudogene TRBV3-2) to TRBJ2-7; a weak D match, TRBD2 (5 bases). This CDR3 contains 16 residues. Per the germline V gene, CDR1 is LGHDT and CDR2 is YNNKEL (reference sequence). V was cut by 3 bases and J by 3 bases, with 18 bases left in between.

The genes are TRBV3-1 (or the pseudogene TRBV3-2) and TRBJ1-2; tentatively, D is TRBD1 (5 bases). This CDR3 region has 12 residues. Deletions cut 4 bases from V and 7 bases from J, with 10 bases between. Germline V gene data show CDR1 as LGHDT and CDR2 as YNNKEL (reference sequence). In DNA form, the CDR3 reads TGTGCCAGCAGCCCCGCCGGGGGTGGCTACACCTTC. This encodes CASSPAGGGYTF.

The chain carries TRBV4-1 and TRBJ2-2, with no clear D. CDR3 length: 11 amino acids. Germline-derived CDR1 and CDR2 are MGHRA and YSYEKL. The V end was cut by 5 bases, the J end by 7 bases, with 5 bases between. This CDR3 reads CASSFRGELFF. In DNA, the CDR3 is TGCGCCAGCAGCTTCCGCGGGGAGCTGTTTTTT.

The V gene is TRBV5-8, the J gene TRBJ2-2; D remains unclear. CDR1 and CDR2 (germline): SGHTS, YDEGEE. The CDR3 has 13 residues. With 4 bases removed from V and 6 bases from J, the gap between germline ends came to 10 bases. The CDR3 reads CASSPFRSGELFF. CDR3 bases: TGTGCCAGCAGCCCGTTCCGTTCCGGGGAGCTGTTTTTT.

The chain is built from TRBV7-9 and TRBJ1-3; the match to TRBD1 covers 7 bases. The CDR3 has 14 amino acids. Germline assignment: CDR1 SEHNR and CDR2 FQNEAQ (reference sequence). The ends lost 2 bases at V and 4 bases at J; junction bases unmatched: 2. The CDR3 DNA sequence: TGTGCCAGCAGCTTACAGGGGGACGGAAACACCATATATTTT. Translation: CASSLQGDGNTIYF.

This chain links TRBV5-1 with TRBJ1-4; tentatively, D is TRBD1 (5 bases). The CDR3 spans 15 residues. Germline V gene lookup returns CDR1 SGHRS and CDR2 YFSETQ. Between the trimmed V and J ends, which lost 0 bases and 5 bases, there was a span of 11 bases. The DNA for the CDR3 is TGCGCCAGCAGCTTGGGGGGCGCGAGGAATGAAAAACTGTTTTTT. Its translation: CASSLGGARNEKLFF.

The chain employs TRBV6-5 and TRBJ2-1; D is possibly TRBD2 (5 bases). Trimming took off 10 bases at V and 8 bases at J, with 18 bases between the two ends. CDR3 size: 13 residues. Germline CDR1 is MNHEY and CDR2 is SVGAGI. CDR3 residues: CANSRTVSDEQFF. As DNA, the CDR3 is TGTGCCAACTCCAGGACTGTGTCCGATGAGCAGTTCTTC.

The V and J genes are TRBV19 and TRBJ1-1; D unresolved. The ends were cut back, 10 bases at V and 0 bases at J, with 15 bases in the middle. This CDR3 has 14 residues. CDR1 and CDR2 from the germline V gene are LNHDA and SQIVND (reference sequence). The CDR3 bases are TGTGCCACAAAAGCCGAGAGAATGAACACTGAAGCTTTCTTT. Amino acids: CATKAERMNTEAFF. Full variable domain (outside the CDR3, taken from reference TRBV19 and TRBJ1-1): DGGITQSPKYLFRKEGQNVTLSCEQNLNHDAMYWYRQDPGQGLRLIYYSQIVNDFQKGDIAEGYSVSREKKESFPLTVTSAQKNPTAFYLCATKAERMNTEAFFGQGTRLTVV.

V gene TRBV6-5 combines with J gene TRBJ1-2; tentative D call: TRBD1 (6 bases). V lost 11 bases and J 5 bases, leaving 24 bases between the germline ends. The CDR3 has 15 amino acids. Germline V gene sequence: CDR1 MNHEY, CDR2 SVGAGI. CDR3 DNA: TGTGCCTGCCGCGGGAGGGTAGAAGGGGGATATGGCTACACCTTC. As protein: CACRGRVEGGYGYTF.

The chain links TRBV19 to TRBJ2-7, with a tentative D call TRBD2 (6 bases). In germline, CDR1 is LNHDA, CDR2 SQIVND (reference sequence). The CDR3 contains 14 residues. V lost 4 bases, J lost 3 bases, and 13 bases lay in between. The CDR3 coding sequence is TGTGCCAGTAGTACGACTAGTACCGGCTACGAGCAGTACTTC. Translating gives CASSTTSTGYEQYF.